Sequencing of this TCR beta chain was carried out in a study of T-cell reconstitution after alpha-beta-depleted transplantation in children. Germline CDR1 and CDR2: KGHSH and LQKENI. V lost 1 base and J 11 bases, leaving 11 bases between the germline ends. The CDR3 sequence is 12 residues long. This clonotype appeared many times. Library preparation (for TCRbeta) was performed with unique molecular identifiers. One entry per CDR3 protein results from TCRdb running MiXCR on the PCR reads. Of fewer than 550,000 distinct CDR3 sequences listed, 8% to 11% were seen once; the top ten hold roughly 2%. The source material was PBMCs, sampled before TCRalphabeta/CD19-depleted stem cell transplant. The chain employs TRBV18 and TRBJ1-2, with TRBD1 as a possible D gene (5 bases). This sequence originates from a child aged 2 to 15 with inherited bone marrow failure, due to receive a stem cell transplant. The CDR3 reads CASSPLGQTYTF. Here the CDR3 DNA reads TGTGCCAGCTCACCACTGGGGCAGACTTACACCTTC.